The 20 T cell receptor beta chains listed next were all sequenced from one sample in a study of blood T cells in healthy people across ages. Through a sample-barcoded 5' primer and a J-beta primer mix, a second PCR was run for roughly 6 to 11 cycles. TCRdb recomputed calls from the 5' RACE reads with MiXCR, one row per CDR3 protein. The table lists 850,000 to 1,300,000 distinct CDR3 sequences, 40% to 45% of them singletons. Sequencing was carried out using blood. The receptors shown here come from a woman aged 60-75 years in good health.

The chain carries TRBV4-1 and TRBJ2-5, with a possible D match to TRBD2 (7 bases). The tail of the sequence fits TRBJ2-7 better, so the J call may be wrong. CDR1 is MGHRA, CDR2 YSYEKL, per germline. The CDR3 totals 14 residues. The CDR3 region is CASSRGRGGYEQYF. In nucleotides, the CDR3 is TGCGCCAGCAGCCGAGGCAGGGGAGGGTACGAGCAGTACTTC.

The sample holds a few counts of this clonotype. This chain joins TRBV7-9 and TRBJ2-5, with 7 nucleotides matching TRBD2. CDR1 is SEHNR, CDR2 FQNEAQ, per germline (reference sequence). The CDR3 totals 14 residues. V trimming: 6 bases; J trimming: 4 bases; junction bases outside the gene matches: 8. The CDR3, as DNA: TGTGCCAGCAGAGTGGGAGGGCTTCGAGAGACCCAGTACTTC. The encoded protein is CASRVGGLRETQYF.

This clonotype has just a few counts. One end of the junction varies from germline; a read error may be responsible. The chain's CDR3 is CNVGGGSGETQYF. In DNA, the CDR3 is TGCAACGTTGGGGGCGGGAGCGGAGAGACCCAGTACTTC. The J gene is TRBJ2-5, the V gene TRBV29-1, with a weak D call TRBD2 (7 bases). This CDR3 spans 13 amino acids. Per the germline V gene, CDR1 is SQVTM and CDR2 is ANQGSEA.

The genes are TRBV24-1 and TRBJ2-5; TRBD1 aligns across 7 bases. Germline values: CDR1 KGHDR, CDR2 SFDVKD. The CDR3 is 15 amino acids. J gave up 3 bases and V 2 bases, and 5 bases lay outside the gene matches. The CDR3 DNA follows: TGTGCCACCAGTGATTCACAGGGGTTTAAAGAGACCCAGTACTTC. It encodes CATSDSQGFKETQYF.

The rearrangement links TRBV5-1 to TRBJ2-1; tentative D call: TRBD2 (5 bases). The J call may not be correct, given that the DNA end is closer to TRBJ2-7. The germline CDR1 and CDR2 sequences are SGHRS and YFSETQ. The CDR3 is 16 residues long. The CDR3 DNA sequence: TGCGCCAGCAGCTTGGACGAGGGAAGCTCCTACAATGAGCAGTACTTC. This encodes CASSLDEGSSYNEQYF.

The chain links TRBV12-3 or TRBV12-4 to TRBJ2-3, with D possibly being TRBD2 (5 bases). V gave up 8 bases and J gave up 4 bases, with 13 bases separating them. This CDR3 comprises 13 residues. This chain's CDR3 is CASRQARADTQYF. In DNA form, the CDR3 reads TGTGCCAGCCGACAAGCGAGGGCAGATACGCAGTATTTT.

This clonotype has only a few counts. This rearrangement joins TRBV14 to TRBJ2-3; 13 nucleotides agree with TRBD2. Germline V lookup: CDR1 SGHDN, CDR2 FVKESK. This CDR3 comprises 16 residues. V was clipped by 2 bases and J by 8 bases; unmatched bases: 7. The CDR3 DNA follows: TGTGCCAGCAGCCAAAATGGACTAGCGGGAGTTCTTACGCAGTATTTT. It translates to CASSQNGLAGVLTQYF.

This clonotype came up a few times. The V gene is TRBV27, the J gene TRBJ1-5, with D uncertain. With 2 bases removed from V and 15 bases from J, the gap between germline ends came to 17 bases. The CDR3 is made up of 13 amino acids. CDR1 is MNHEY and CDR2 is SMNVEV in the germline V gene (reference sequence). The CDR3 DNA sequence: TGTGCCAGCAGTTTAGCCCCGGACCGACAAGTGCATTTT. Its protein product is CASSLAPDRQVHF.

This clonotype appeared once. V is TRBV24-1 and J is TRBJ2-3; 10 nucleotides agree with TRBD2. The germline V gene has CDR1 KGHDR and CDR2 SFDVKD. The CDR3 is made up of 15 amino acids. The V and J ends lost 4 bases and 3 bases, in that order; junction bases with no gene match: 3. This CDR3 is CATSELAGITDTQYF. CDR3 coding DNA: TGTGCCACCAGTGAACTAGCGGGAATTACAGATACGCAGTATTTT.

The chain recombines TRBV20-1 with TRBJ1-5, with 9 bases matching TRBD1. V lost 2 bases, J lost 5 bases, and 16 bases stayed unmatched. The germline gives CDR1 DFQATT, CDR2 SNEGSKA (reference sequence). This CDR3 spans 18 amino acids. The DNA for the CDR3 is TGCAGTGCTAGACCGGACAGGGGTGAGTTTCGGATGGATCAGCCCCAGCATTTT. Its protein is CSARPDRGEFRMDQPQHF.

Concerning this clonotype itself: It may be a read error: a sequence one base away is much more abundant. This sequence joins TRBV29-1 and TRBJ2-7; perhaps D is TRBD1 or TRBD2 (5 bases each). The CDR3 is 13 residues long. The germline V gene encodes CDR1 SQVTM and CDR2 ANQGSEA. The germline V and J ends were trimmed by 7 bases and 5 bases, with 18 bases remaining between them. In nucleotides, the CDR3 is TGCAGCGCGGTCGGTACGGGACGAGACGAGCAGTACTTC. Translated, it gives CSAVGTGRDEQYF.

The rearrangement joins TRBV3-1 to TRBJ2-1; possibly TRBD2 for D (6 bases). The CDR3 covers 15 residues. The V and J ends lost 2 bases and 7 bases respectively, with 15 bases between them. Germline V gene data show CDR1 as LGHDT and CDR2 as YNNKEL (reference sequence). Here the CDR3 reads CASSQSGLGGNEQFF. CDR3 nucleotides: TGTGCCAGCAGCCAAAGCGGGCTCGGTGGGAATGAGCAGTTCTTC.

The chain carries TRBV20-1 and TRBJ1-2, with D tentatively TRBD1 (5 bases). CDR3 length equals 15 residues. Germline lookup yields CDR1 DFQATT and CDR2 SNEGSKA (reference sequence). V lost 0 bases and J lost 8, with 19 bases in between. The CDR3 DNA sequence: TGCAGTGCTAGAGATCCAGCGACAGCTAGGGAGGGCTACACCTTC. It translates to CSARDPATAREGYTF.

In regard to this clonotype: This clone may be a read error of a much larger clone one base away. This chain links TRBV10-3 with TRBJ2-1, with 12 bases fitting TRBD2. The J segment lost 6 bases and the V segment lost 2 bases, leaving 2 bases of the junction unmatched. Looked up from germline, CDR1 is ENHRY and CDR2 is SYGVKD. CDR3 length equals 15 residues. The CDR3 sequence: CAISEATSGSNEQFF. The CDR3 nucleotides read TGTGCCATCAGTGAGGCGACTAGCGGGAGCAATGAGCAGTTCTTC.

V and J are TRBV3-1 and TRBJ2-4; 10 positions agree with TRBD1. Germline assignment: CDR1 LGHDT and CDR2 YNNKEL (reference sequence). V lost 4 bases and J lost 0; bases outside the gene matches: 0. The CDR3 extends over 15 amino acids. The CDR3 coding sequence is TGTGCCAGCAGCCGGACAGGGGGAGCCAAAAACATTCAGTACTTC. This gives the protein CASSRTGGAKNIQYF.

This clonotype has only a few counts. The gene calls are TRBV29-1 and TRBJ2-3, with 8 bases that match TRBD1. Germline trimming cut 6 bases from V and 0 bases from J; bases unmatched to any gene: 2. This CDR3 comprises 13 residues. The germline V gene has CDR1 SQVTM and CDR2 ANQGSEA. DNA for the CDR3: TGCAGCGTGCGACAGGGGAGCACAGATACGCAGTATTTT. Translated: CSVRQGSTDTQYF.

V gene TRBV29-1 combines with J gene TRBJ2-4; maybe TRBD1 (6 bases). CDR3 size: 13 residues. V dropped 3 bases and J dropped 7 bases, with 13 bases sitting between them. Germline CDR1 SQVTM, CDR2 ANQGSEA. The CDR3 DNA follows: TGCAGCGTTGAGTCTGGGGGCTGGAACATTCAGTACTTC. Protein product: CSVESGGWNIQYF.

This clonotype was recorded a few times. This sequence joins TRBV28 and TRBJ2-3, with 8 bases that match TRBD2. Germline assignment: CDR1 MDHEN and CDR2 SYDVKM. Trimming removed 2 bases from V and 5 bases from J; junction bases left unmatched: 9. CDR3 size: 16 residues. The CDR3 here is CASSLEPAGERDTQYF. For the CDR3, the DNA is TGTGCCAGCAGTTTAGAGCCAGCGGGGGAGAGAGATACGCAGTATTTT.

V and J are TRBV7-2 and TRBJ1-5; 8 bases agree with TRBD1. The CDR3 length is 14 residues. Germline CDR1 reads SGHTA; CDR2 reads FQGNSA. The trim removed 4 bases at V and 6 bases at J, leaving 5 bases unmatched. CDR3 in DNA: TGTGCCAGCAGCTCAGGACAGGGTCTTCAGCCCCAGCATTTT. Translated: CASSSGQGLQPQHF.

This clonotype turned up a few times. The chain joins TRBV24-1 to TRBJ2-1; 7 bases align to TRBD2. Germline V CDR1 and CDR2: KGHDR, SFDVKD. With 4 bases clipped from V and 7 bases from J, the junction kept 3 bases outside the gene matches. The CDR3 covers 13 residues. DNA for the CDR3: TGTGCCACCAGTGAAGCGGGGCGAAATGAGCAGTTCTTC. Protein: CATSEAGRNEQFF.